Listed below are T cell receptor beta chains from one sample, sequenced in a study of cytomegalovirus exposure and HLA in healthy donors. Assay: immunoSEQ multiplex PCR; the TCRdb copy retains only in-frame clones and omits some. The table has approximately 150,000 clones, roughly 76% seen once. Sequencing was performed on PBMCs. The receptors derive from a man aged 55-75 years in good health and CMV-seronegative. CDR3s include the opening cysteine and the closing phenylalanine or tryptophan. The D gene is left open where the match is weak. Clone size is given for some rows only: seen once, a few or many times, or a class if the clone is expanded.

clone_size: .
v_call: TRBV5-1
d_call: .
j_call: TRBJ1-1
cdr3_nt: TGCGCCAGCAGCAGACAGATGAACACTGAAGCTTTCTTT
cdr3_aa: CASSRQMNTEAFF

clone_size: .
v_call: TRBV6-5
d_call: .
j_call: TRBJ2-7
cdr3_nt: TGTGCCAGCAGTTACGGGCCTTTGCGAACCTACGAGCAGTACTTC
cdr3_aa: CASSYGPLRTYEQYF

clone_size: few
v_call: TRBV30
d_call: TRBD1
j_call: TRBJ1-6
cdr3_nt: TGTGCCTGGAGTCCACAAGGGACAGGGGATTCACCCCTCCACTTT
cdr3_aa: CAWSPQGTGDSPLHF

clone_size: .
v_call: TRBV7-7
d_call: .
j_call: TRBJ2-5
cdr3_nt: TGTGCCAGCAGCTCTACGGGACTCCAAGAGACCCAGTACTTC
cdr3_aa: CASSSTGLQETQYF

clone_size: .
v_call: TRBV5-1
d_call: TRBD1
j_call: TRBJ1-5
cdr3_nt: TGCGCCACCAACCAAACAGGGGGACTCAATCAGCCCCAGCATTTT
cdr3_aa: CATNQTGGLNQPQHF

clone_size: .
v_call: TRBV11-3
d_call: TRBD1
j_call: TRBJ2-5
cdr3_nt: TGTGCCAGCAGCCACGGACAGGGGGCCCGAGAGACCCAGTACTTC
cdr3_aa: CASSHGQGARETQYF

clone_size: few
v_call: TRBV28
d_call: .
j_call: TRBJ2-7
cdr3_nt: TGTGCCACCTTGCGGGACAGCTACGAGCAGTACTTC
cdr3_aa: CATLRDSYEQYF

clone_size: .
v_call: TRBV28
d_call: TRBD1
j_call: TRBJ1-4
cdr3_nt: TGTGCCAGCAGTTTAGGGACAGGGTATTCTAATGAAAAACTGTTTTTT
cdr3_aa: CASSLGTGYSNEKLFF

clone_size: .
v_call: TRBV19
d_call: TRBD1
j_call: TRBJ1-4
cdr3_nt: TGTGCCAGTAGTGTCGGAACAGGGGATGAAAAACTGTTTTTT
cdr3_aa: CASSVGTGDEKLFF

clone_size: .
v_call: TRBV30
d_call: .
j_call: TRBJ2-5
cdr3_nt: TGTGCCTGGGGGAGGGAGACCCAGTACTTC
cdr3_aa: CAWGRETQYF

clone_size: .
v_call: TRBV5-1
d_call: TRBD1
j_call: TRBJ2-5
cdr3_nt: TGCGCCAGCAGCTTCCGGGACAGGGAGGGAGAGACCCAGTACTTC
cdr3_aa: CASSFRDREGETQYF

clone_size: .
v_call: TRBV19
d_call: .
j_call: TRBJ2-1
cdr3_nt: TGTGCCAGTTCGGACAATGAGCAGTTCTTC
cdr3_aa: CASSDNEQFF

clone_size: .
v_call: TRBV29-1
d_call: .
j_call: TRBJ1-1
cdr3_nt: TGCAGCGTTAGCGGTGTATACACTGAAGCTTTCTTT
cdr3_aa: CSVSGVYTEAFF

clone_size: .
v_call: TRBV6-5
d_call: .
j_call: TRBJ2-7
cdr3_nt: TGTGCCAGCAGTCCCGGGACTGCCTCCTACGAGCAGTACTTC
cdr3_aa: CASSPGTASYEQYF

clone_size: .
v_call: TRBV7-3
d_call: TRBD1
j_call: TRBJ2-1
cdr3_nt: TGTGCCAGCAGCCCCCGACAGGGTGCCAATGAGCAGTTCTTC
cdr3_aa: CASSPRQGANEQFF

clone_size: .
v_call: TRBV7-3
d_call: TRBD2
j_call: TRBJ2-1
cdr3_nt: TGTGCCAGCAGCTTGGGGACTAGCCTGATCAATGAGCAGTTCTTC
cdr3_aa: CASSLGTSLINEQFF

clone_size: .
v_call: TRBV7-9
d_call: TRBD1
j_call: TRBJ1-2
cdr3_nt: TGTGCCAGCAGGGGGCCGGGACAGTTTTTCGGCTACACCTTC
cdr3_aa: CASRGPGQFFGYTF

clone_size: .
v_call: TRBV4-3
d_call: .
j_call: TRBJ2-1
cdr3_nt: TGCGCCAGCAGCCGAGCCCTAGCGCCCTACAATGAGCAGTTCTTC
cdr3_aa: CASSRALAPYNEQFF

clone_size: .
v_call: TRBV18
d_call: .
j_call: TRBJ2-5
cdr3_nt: TGTGCCAGCTCACCATACGGGGAGACCCAGTACTTC
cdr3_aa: CASSPYGETQYF

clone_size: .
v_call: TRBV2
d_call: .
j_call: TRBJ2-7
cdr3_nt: TGTGCCAGCAGTGTGATCCAATGGAGCTACGAGCAGTACTTC
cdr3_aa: CASSVIQWSYEQYF

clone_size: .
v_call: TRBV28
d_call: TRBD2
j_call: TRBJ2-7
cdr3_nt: TGTGCCAGCGGCGGACAGACTAGCGGCTCCTACGAGCAGTACTTC
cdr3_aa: CASGGQTSGSYEQYF

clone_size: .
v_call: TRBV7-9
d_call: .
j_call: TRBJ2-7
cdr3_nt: TGTGCCAGCAGCTTATCGGGCCAAGGGGTGTACGAGCAGTACTTC
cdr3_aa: CASSLSGQGVYEQYF

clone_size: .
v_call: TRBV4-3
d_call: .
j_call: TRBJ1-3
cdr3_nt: TGCGCCAGCAGCCAAGAAATCGACAGGTTTTTCATCTCTGGAAACACCATATATTTT
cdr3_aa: CASSQEIDRFFISGNTIYF

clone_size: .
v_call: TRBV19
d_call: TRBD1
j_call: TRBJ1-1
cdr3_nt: TGTGCCAGTAGTATAGGGGGGACAGTGAACACTGAAGCTTTCTTT
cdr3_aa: CASSIGGTVNTEAFF

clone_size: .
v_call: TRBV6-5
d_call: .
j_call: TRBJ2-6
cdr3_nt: TGTGCCAGCAGGAGAAGCTCTGGGGCCAACGTCCTGACTTTC
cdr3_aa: CASRRSSGANVLTF

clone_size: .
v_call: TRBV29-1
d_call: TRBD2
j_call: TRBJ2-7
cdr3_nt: TGCAGCGTCCAGGGACTAGGCACACCCGAGCAGTACTTC
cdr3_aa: CSVQGLGTPEQYF

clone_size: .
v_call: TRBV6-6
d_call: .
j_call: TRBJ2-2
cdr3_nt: TGTGCCAGCAGTTACCCCGATAGCGGTAACACCGGGGAGCTGTTTTTT
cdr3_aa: CASSYPDSGNTGELFF

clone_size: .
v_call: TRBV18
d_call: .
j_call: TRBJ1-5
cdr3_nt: TGTGCCAGCTCACCAGAGGGGGGGCTGCAGCCCCAGCATTTT
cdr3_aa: CASSPEGGLQPQHF

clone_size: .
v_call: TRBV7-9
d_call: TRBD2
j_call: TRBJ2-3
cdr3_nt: TGTGCCAGCAGCTTCTCAAGCGGGAGTACAGATACGCAGTATTTT
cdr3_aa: CASSFSSGSTDTQYF

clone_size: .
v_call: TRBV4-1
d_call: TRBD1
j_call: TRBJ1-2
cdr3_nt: TGCGCCAGCAGCCAACCGGGACAGGGGGCGCAAGGCTACACCTTC
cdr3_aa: CASSQPGQGAQGYTF

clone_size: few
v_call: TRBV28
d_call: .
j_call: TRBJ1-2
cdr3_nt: TGTGCCAGCATCGCGGGGGGAACTAACTATGGCTACACCTTC
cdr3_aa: CASIAGGTNYGYTF

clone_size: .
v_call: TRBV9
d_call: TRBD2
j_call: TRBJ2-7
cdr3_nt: TGTGCCAGCAGCGTAGCTCCAGGGAGGGGAACCTACGAGCAGTACTTC
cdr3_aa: CASSVAPGRGTYEQYF

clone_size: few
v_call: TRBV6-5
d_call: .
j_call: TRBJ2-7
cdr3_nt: TGTGCCAGCACCCAGACAGGAGCCTACGAGCAGTACTTC
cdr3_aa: CASTQTGAYEQYF

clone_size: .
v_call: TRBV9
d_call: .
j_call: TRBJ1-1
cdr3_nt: TGTGCCAGCATCCGCCTTGTCTGGGGCCGTTGCACTGAAGCTTTCTTT
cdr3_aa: CASIRLVWGRCTEAFF

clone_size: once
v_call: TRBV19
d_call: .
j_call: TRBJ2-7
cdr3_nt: TGTGCCAGTAGTATACAGGGGGGAGGAGGCGAGCAGTACTTC
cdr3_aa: CASSIQGGGGEQYF

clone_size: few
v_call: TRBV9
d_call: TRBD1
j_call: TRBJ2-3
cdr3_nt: TGTGCCAGCAGCGAGACAGGGACCCCTAGCACAGATACGCAGTATTTT
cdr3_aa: CASSETGTPSTDTQYF

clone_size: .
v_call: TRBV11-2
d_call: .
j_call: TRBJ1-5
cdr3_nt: TGTGCCAGCAGCTTAGATCTCGGAGGGAATCAGCCCCAGCATTTT
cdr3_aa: CASSLDLGGNQPQHF

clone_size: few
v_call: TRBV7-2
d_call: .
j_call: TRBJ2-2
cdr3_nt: TGTGCCAGCAGCCCGGGAGCAAGCCGCACCGGGGAGCTGTTTTTT
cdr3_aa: CASSPGASRTGELFF

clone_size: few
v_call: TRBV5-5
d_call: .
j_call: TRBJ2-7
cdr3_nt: TGTGCCAGCAGCTTGCAGGGCCCCTACGAGCAGTACTTC
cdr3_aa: CASSLQGPYEQYF

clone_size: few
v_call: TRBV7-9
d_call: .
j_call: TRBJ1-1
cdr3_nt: TGTGCCAGCCTTCAATTACAGCTTATGAACACTGAAGCTTTCTTT
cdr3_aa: CASLQLQLMNTEAFF

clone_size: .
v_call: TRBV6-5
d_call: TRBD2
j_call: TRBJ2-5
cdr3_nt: TGTGCCAGTCGGAAGCGGGGGCTAGAGACCCAGTACTTC
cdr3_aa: CASRKRGLETQYF

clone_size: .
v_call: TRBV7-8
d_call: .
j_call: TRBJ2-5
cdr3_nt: TGTGCCAGCAGCTTGGGGACACGGGCTCAGCGGGAACAAGAGACCCAGTACTTC
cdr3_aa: CASSLGTRAQREQETQYF

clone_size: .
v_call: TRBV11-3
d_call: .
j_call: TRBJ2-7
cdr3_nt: TGTGCCAGCAGCTTCAGATCCGCGGGCTACGAGCAGTACTTC
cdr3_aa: CASSFRSAGYEQYF

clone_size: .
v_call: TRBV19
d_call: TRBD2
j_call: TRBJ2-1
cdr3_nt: TGTGCCAGTAGTGCGAAGCGGGAGTTTTACGGCAATGAGCAGTTCTTC
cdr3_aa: CASSAKREFYGNEQFF

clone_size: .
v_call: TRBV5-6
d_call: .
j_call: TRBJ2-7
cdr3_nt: TGTGCCAGCAGCCCCCAAACCGGGACAAGCCTCTACGAGCAGTACTTC
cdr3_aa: CASSPQTGTSLYEQYF